This passage covers 15 T cell receptor beta chains from one sample sequenced in a study of cytomegalovirus exposure and HLA in healthy donors. In the PCR, 60 Vbeta and 13 Jbeta primers were used. Repertoires were generated with immunoSEQ multiplex PCR, while TCRdb's copy carries only in-frame clones and drops some. The data hold about 150,000 clones, with 60% to 80% observed a single time. The sequenced material came from PBMCs. The receptors shown here come from a woman aged 40 to 49 in good health and CMV-seronegative.

The V call is TRBV7-9, the J call TRBJ1-2; 8 nucleotides agree with TRBD1. The CDR3 is 14 amino acids. V dropped 1 base and J dropped 9; count of bases not matched to a gene: 7. Germline CDR1 reads SEHNR; CDR2 reads FQNEAQ (reference sequence). CDR3 in amino acids: CASSLDSGGARYTF. For the CDR3, the DNA is TGTGCCAGCAGCTTAGATTCAGGGGGCGCCCGCTACACCTTC.

This clone was picked up one time. This chain connects TRBV2 to TRBJ2-3, with TRBD1 matching over 7 bases. Unmatched junction bases numbered 5, after V lost 8 bases and J lost 0 bases. Per the germline V gene, CDR1 is SNHLY and CDR2 is FYNNEI. This CDR3 is built from 14 residues. The CDR3 DNA is TGTGCCAGCGAAGGGGGCAGGAGCACAGATACGCAGTATTTT. Its protein product is CASEGGRSTDTQYF.

V gene TRBV30 combines with J gene TRBJ2-3; D is unclear. Trimming shortened V by 3 bases and J by 4 bases, and 17 bases separated the two germline ends. This CDR3 contains 15 residues. The germline CDR1 and CDR2 sequences are GTSNPN and SVGIG (reference sequence). The CDR3, as DNA: TGTGCCTGGAGGCACCCCTCGATAACGGCAGATACGCAGTATTTT. It codes for CAWRHPSITADTQYF. Full variable domain (remainder filled in from reference TRBV30 and TRBJ2-3): SQTIHQWPATLVQPVGSPLSLECTVEGTSNPNLYWYRQAAGRGLQLLFYSVGIGQISSEVPQNLSASRPQDRQFILSSKKLLLSDSGFYLCAWRHPSITADTQYFGPGTRLTVL.

This clone was found a few times. The chain couples TRBV2 to TRBJ1-1; a possible D gene is TRBD1 (5 bases). This CDR3 has 13 amino acids. V lost 6 bases to trimming and J lost 4 bases, with 12 bases between them. Germline loops: CDR1 SNHLY, CDR2 FYNNEI. The DNA for the CDR3 is TGTGCCAGCAGCCGAGTGGGGGGCACTGAAGCTTTCTTT. It encodes CASSRVGGTEAFF.

Only one count was recorded for this clone. This chain links TRBV4-2 with TRBJ2-7, with D maybe TRBD2 (6 bases). V lost 0 bases to trimming and J lost 5 bases, with 11 bases between them. Germline values: CDR1 LGHNA, CDR2 YNFKEQ. The CDR3 length is 14 residues. CDR3 sequence (DNA): TGTGCCAGCAGCCAAGATCTCGGAGGGGACGAGCAGTACTTC. It encodes CASSQDLGGDEQYF.

The chain has TRBV6-5 and TRBJ2-7; D possibly corresponds to TRBD1 (5 bases). Germline values: CDR1 MNHEY, CDR2 SVGAGI. The germline V and J ends were trimmed by 0 bases and 6 bases, with 9 bases remaining between them. The CDR3 runs to 13 residues. For the CDR3, the DNA is TGTGCCAGCAGTTACTCCTACAGGACCGAGCAGTACTTC. Encoded protein: CASSYSYRTEQYF.

The chain combines TRBV7-6 with TRBJ1-5, with D unclear. The CDR3 totals 13 residues. Germline V gene sequence: CDR1 SGHVS, CDR2 FNYEAQ. V was pared by 4 bases and J by 10 bases, with 14 bases between. The CDR3 bases are TGTGCCAGCAGCTCGGATGGAGGGAGCCCCCAGCATTTT. This codes for CASSSDGGSPQHF.

The chain carries TRBV7-8 and TRBJ2-7, with 10 bases lining up with TRBD2. The V segment lost 5 bases and the J segment 7 bases; nucleotides outside the gene matches: 20. The germline CDR1 and CDR2 sequences are SGHVS and FQNEAQ. This CDR3 has 18 amino acids. CDR3 sequence (DNA): TGTGCCAGCAGCCAAGGGGGCCTAGCGGGAGCCCTGGAGGGAGAGCAGTACTTC. Protein sequence: CASSQGGLAGALEGEQYF.

The V and J genes are TRBV6-5 and TRBJ2-7; tentative D call: TRBD1 (5 bases). V was shortened by 0 bases and J by 3 bases, with 12 bases between the two germline ends. CDR3 length: 15 residues. The germline gives CDR1 MNHEY, CDR2 SVGAGI. For the CDR3, the DNA is TGTGCCAGCAGTTACTCGAGAGAACAGGTCTACGAGCAGTACTTC. Amino acids: CASSYSREQVYEQYF.

The genes are TRBV7-2 and TRBJ1-1; D gene ambiguous. The CDR3 sequence is 15 residues long. The germline V gene encodes CDR1 SGHTA and CDR2 FQGNSA. V dropped 2 bases and J dropped 1 base, with 11 bases sitting between them. CDR3 nucleotides: TGTGCCAGCAGCTTATATTTTTCAGGGAACACTGAAGCTTTCTTT. This codes for CASSLYFSGNTEAFF.

J is TRBJ2-1 and V is TRBV7-3, with 13 nucleotides matching TRBD2. The V gene's germline CDR1 is SGHTA and CDR2 FQGTGA. This CDR3 is 16 amino acids long. With 5 bases clipped from V and 9 bases from J, the junction kept 10 bases outside the gene matches. CDR3: CASSHGPGTSGTEQFF. The CDR3, as DNA: TGTGCCAGCAGCCACGGACCGGGGACTAGCGGGACTGAGCAGTTCTTC. The variable domain in full, completed from reference TRBV7-3 and TRBJ2-1, reads GAGVSQTPSNKVTEKGKYVELRCDPISGHTALYWYRQSLGQGPEFLIYFQGTGAADDSGLPNDRFFAVRPEGSVSTLKIQRTERGDSAVYLCASSHGPGTSGTEQFFGPGTRLTVL.

Points on this clone: The junction shows a germline mismatch at one end, possibly a read error. The rearrangement links TRBV27 to TRBJ2-4, with 9 bases matching TRBD2. The CDR3 has 16 amino acids. Germline V gene data show CDR1 as MNHEY and CDR2 as SMNVEV (reference sequence). As DNA, the CDR3 is TGTGCCAGCAGTCCTCTGCGGGGGGGGCGCCTAAACAGTCAGTACTTC. Translating it yields CASSPLRGGRLNSQYF.

The gene calls are TRBV30 and TRBJ2-5; D gene ambiguous. Trimming took off 3 bases at V and 5 bases at J, with 13 bases between the two ends. This CDR3 region has 13 residues. Germline CDR1 is GTSNPN and CDR2 is SVGIG (reference sequence). CDR3 residues: CAWSPTGSETQYF. CDR3 in DNA: TGTGCCTGGAGCCCGACCGGGTCGGAGACCCAGTACTTC.

This clone appeared a few times. V usage is TRBV27 and J usage is TRBJ2-3, with 11 bases matching TRBD1. The CDR3 runs to 16 residues. Germline CDR1 is MNHEY and CDR2 is SMNVEV (reference sequence). Trimming took 6 bases from V and 5 from J; bases not matched to a gene: 10. The CDR3 loop is CASSPRTGGRKDTQYF. As DNA, the CDR3 is TGTGCCAGCAGCCCCCGGACAGGGGGCAGGAAAGATACGCAGTATTTT.

The CDR3 loop reads CASSLSGGPSYEQYF. Written as DNA, the CDR3 is TGTGCCAGCAGCTTGTCGGGGGGGCCCTCCTACGAGCAGTACTTC. This rearrangement joins TRBV5-6 to TRBJ2-7; TRBD2 aligns across 8 bases. The CDR3 is 15 amino acids. Germline assignment: CDR1 SGHDT and CDR2 YYEEEE. With V trimmed by 1 base and J by 0 bases, 3 bases remained unmatched.